This T cell receptor (beta chain) was retrieved from a study of cytomegalovirus exposure and HLA in healthy donors. On the study more broadly: Previous work identified roughly 120 million unique TCR beta sequences from roughly 170 million T cells.

Worth noting for this clone: The antigen is not known.

Trimming removed 3 bases at V and 2 bases at J, with 8 bases between. Germline V gene lookup returns CDR1 SGHRS and CDR2 YFSETQ. CDR3 length: 13 amino acids. The PCR had 60 Vbeta and 13 Jbeta primers. Method: immunoSEQ multiplex PCR; TCRdb's copy keeps in-frame clones and lacks some. This sample's clone table lists 170,000 or so clones. Notes on the study in general: Overall, approximately 150 TCR beta chains were annotated as cytomegalovirus-associated. Specificity for CMV antigens was confirmed in vitro for three of the CMV-associated chains.

The J gene is TRBJ1-2, the V gene TRBV5-1; the D is unclear. Sequenced: PBMCs. This receptor was taken from a man aged 25-40 years in good health and CMV-seronegative. This CDR3 is CASSSSRNYGYTF. The CDR3 nucleotides read TGCGCCAGCAGCTCCTCGAGGAACTATGGCTACACCTTC.